The present TCR beta chain was sequenced within a study of spatial heterogeneity in lung cancer. For the study at large: Raw reads contained each unique TCR and UMI combination more than ten times on average.

Comments on this clonotype: Its antigen is not known.

The presence of a unique molecular identifier marked each TCR cDNA molecule. TCRdb independently ran MiXCR on the 5' RACE reads; one entry per CDR3 protein. Altogether about 86,000 distinct CDR3 sequences are present, roughly 12% being singletons, with the ten largest covering 4.5% to 5.5%. V was clipped by 5 bases and J by 3 bases, with 10 bases between them. The CDR3 covers 13 residues. The germline V gene has CDR1 LNHDA and CDR2 SQIVND (reference sequence). Time point in this sample: sample taken at primary tumor resection. Material for sequencing was whole RNA from tumor, nontumor lung or frozen PBMC, left unsorted. There were 72 donors, all of them untreated patients with early-stage non-small cell lung cancer. Study-wide points: Blood showed ubiquitous tumor TCRs more often at resection than at routine follow-up.

The source of this sequence is a male donor with early-stage non-small cell lung cancer. Here the sequenced sample was PBMCs, taken at surgery. The V and J genes are TRBV19 and TRBJ1-2; D remains ambiguous. CDR3 coding DNA: TGTGCCAGTAGTTGGCGGACCGACTATGGCTACACCTTC. Translating gives CASSWRTDYGYTF.